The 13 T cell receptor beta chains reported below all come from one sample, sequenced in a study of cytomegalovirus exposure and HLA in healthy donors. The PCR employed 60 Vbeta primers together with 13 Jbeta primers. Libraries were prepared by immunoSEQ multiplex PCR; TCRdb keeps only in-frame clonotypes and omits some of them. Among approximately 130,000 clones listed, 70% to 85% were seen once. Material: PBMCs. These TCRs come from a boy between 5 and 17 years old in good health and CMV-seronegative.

The CDR3 spells CAISGGSNVGEKLFF. CDR3 in DNA: TGTGCCATCAGTGGAGGCAGCAATGTTGGCGAAAAACTGTTTTTT. The chain recombines TRBV10-3 with TRBJ1-4; D remains ambiguous. The CDR3 loop spans 15 amino acids. Per germline, CDR1 ENHRY and CDR2 SYGVKD. V was clipped by 4 bases and J by 8 bases, with 17 bases between them.

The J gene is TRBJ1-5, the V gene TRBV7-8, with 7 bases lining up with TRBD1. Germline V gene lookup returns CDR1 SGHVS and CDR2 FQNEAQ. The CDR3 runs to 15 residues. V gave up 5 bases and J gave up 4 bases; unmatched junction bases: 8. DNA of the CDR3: TGTGCCAGCAGCCGACGGGACAGCTTAAATCAGCCCCAGCATTTT. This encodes CASSRRDSLNQPQHF.

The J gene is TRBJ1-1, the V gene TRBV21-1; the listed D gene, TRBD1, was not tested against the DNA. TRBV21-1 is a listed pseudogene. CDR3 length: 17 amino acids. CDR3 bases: TGTGCCAGCAGCAAAACGTGGACACATCCCTTGAACACTGAAGCTTTCTTT. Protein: CASSKTWTHPLNTEAFF.

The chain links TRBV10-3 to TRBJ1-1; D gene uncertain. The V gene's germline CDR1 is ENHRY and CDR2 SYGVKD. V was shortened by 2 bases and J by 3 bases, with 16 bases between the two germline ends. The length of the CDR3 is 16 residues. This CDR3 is CAISEPRVLGDTEAFF. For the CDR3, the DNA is TGTGCCATCAGTGAGCCCCGGGTACTAGGAGACACTGAAGCTTTCTTT.

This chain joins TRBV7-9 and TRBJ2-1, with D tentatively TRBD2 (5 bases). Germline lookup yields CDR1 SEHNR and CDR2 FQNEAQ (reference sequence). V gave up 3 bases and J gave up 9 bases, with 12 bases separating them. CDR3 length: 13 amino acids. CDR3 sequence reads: CASSLEEGGEQFF. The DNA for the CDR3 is TGTGCCAGCAGCTTGGAAGAGGGCGGTGAGCAGTTCTTC.

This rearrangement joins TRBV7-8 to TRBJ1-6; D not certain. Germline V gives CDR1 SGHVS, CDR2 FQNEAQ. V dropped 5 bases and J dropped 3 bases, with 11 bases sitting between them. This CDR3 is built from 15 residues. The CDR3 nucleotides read TGTGCCAGCAGCCTCCGGGAGAACTATAATTCACCCCTCCACTTT. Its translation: CASSLRENYNSPLHF.

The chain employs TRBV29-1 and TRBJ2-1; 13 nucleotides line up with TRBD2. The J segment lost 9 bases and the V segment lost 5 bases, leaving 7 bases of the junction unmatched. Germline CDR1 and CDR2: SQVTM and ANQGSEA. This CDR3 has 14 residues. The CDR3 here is CSVIRTSGSPEQFF. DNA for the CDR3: TGCAGCGTTATCCGGACTAGCGGGAGCCCTGAGCAGTTCTTC.

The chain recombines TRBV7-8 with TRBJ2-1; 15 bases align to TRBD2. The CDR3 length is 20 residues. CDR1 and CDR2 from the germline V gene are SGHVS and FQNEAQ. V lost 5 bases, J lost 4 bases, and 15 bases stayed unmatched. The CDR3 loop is CASSTRQGLAGGFAYNEQFF. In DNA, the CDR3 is TGTGCCAGCAGCACACGACAAGGACTAGCGGGAGGGTTCGCGTACAATGAGCAGTTCTTC.

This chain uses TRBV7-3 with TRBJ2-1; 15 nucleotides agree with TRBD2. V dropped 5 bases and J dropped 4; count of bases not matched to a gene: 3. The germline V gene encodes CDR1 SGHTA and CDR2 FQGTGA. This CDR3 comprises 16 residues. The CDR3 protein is CASSRGLAGGYNEQFF. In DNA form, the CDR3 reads TGTGCCAGCAGCCGCGGACTAGCGGGAGGGTACAATGAGCAGTTCTTC.

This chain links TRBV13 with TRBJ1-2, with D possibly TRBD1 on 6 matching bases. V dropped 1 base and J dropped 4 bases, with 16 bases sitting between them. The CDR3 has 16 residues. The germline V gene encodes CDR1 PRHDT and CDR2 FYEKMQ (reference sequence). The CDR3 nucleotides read TGTGCCAGCAGCTTAGATAACAGGGATTTAGGCTATGGCTACACCTTC. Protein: CASSLDNRDLGYGYTF.

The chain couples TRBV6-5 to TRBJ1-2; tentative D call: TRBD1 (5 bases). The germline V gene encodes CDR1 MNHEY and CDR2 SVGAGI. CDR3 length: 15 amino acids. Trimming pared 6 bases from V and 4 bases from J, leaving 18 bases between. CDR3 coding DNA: TGTGCCAGCAGCCCCGGGGGGGGAACATCCTATGGCTACACCTTC. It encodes CASSPGGGTSYGYTF.

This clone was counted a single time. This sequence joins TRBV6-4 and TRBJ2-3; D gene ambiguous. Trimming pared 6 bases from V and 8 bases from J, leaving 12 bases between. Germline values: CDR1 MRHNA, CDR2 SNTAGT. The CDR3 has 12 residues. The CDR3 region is CASRKVAATQYF. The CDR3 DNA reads TGTGCCAGCAGAAAAGTGGCTGCTACGCAGTATTTT.

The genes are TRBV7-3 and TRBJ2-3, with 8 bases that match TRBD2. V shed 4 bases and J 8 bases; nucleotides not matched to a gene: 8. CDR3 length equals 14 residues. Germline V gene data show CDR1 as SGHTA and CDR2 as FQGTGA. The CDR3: CASSSGGRMGTQYF. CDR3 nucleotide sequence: TGTGCCAGCAGCTCCGGCGGGAGGATGGGTACGCAGTATTTT.